This entry concerns a single TCR beta chain. The sample holds one count of this clone. Its antigen has not been determined. No clone much larger than this one lies a single base away; base qualities are absent. After removal of 6 bases from V and 7 bases from J, the junction retains 4 bases not matched to a gene. The cysteine opens and the phenylalanine closes a CDR3 of 14 amino acids. The DNA shown is the 42-base CDR3, in frame from base 1. The library was made by the immunoSEQ multiplex PCR assay. For the multiplex PCR, a mixture combining 60 forward primers for TCR Vbeta segments and 13 reverse primers for TCR Jbeta segments was used. A multiplex PCR assay on genomic DNA amplified the CDR3 region of rearranged TCR beta genes. The amplified TCR beta libraries were sequenced on the Illumina HiSeq System as 87-base-pair reads. The published analysis was carried out like this. Across the 700 or so repertoires, a later analysis counted 80 million or so unique TCR beta chains, some 11 million of which were shared by at least two donors. A nearest-neighbor algorithm error-corrected the raw reads and collapsed the reads into unique sequences, merging closely related sequences to remove PCR and sequencing errors. Alignment of CDR3 sequences to IMGT reference sequences was used to assign V, D and J gene segments. For a sequence to be retained, at least a six-nucleotide match to both a V gene segment and a J gene segment was required. A rearrangement was called productive if the CDR3 had no stop codons and remained in frame with V and J, and every other rearrangement was called non-productive. CDR3 was defined by IMGT convention, running from the second conserved V-encoded cysteine to the conserved J-encoded phenylalanine. In an earlier analysis of around 640 of the donors, sequences lacking an unambiguous match to a single V gene segment were excluded. An earlier analysis of roughly 590 of the donors called V segments functional above 56.7% productive rearrangements and segregating when the between-donor standard deviation exceeded 5%. A statistical classification framework was built to diagnose cytomegalovirus status from the catalog of TCR beta chain sequences. In a later analysis, TCR nucleotide sequences were compared against IMGT/GENE-DB human TR gene sequences so that V and J genes could be assigned. A later analysis assigned CDR3 sequences and most-parsimonious VDJ recombination scenarios with the TCRdist pipeline. In a later analysis, each TCR beta chain was defined by its CDR3 amino acid sequence together with its V-gene family, and reads without a unique V-gene family were excluded. A later analysis removed roughly 590 highly shared, low-generation-probability nucleotide sequences to deal with suspected cross-contamination and a sequencing artifact. A later analysis calculated a clonal expansion index for each public chain from normalized within-repertoire ranks of inferred template counts. In a later analysis, generation probabilities were computed with a VDJ recombination model fitted to out-of-frame rearrangements, and the resulting probabilities were checked against IGoR. Hypergeometric tests were used in a later analysis to score TCR-TCR, TCR-HLA and TCR-CMV co-occurrence, with a repertoire-size bias correction applied to the TCR pairs. To estimate false discovery rates, a later analysis permuted the HLA or CMV assignments 20 times. In a later analysis, co-occurring TCRs were grouped with DBSCAN, and TCRdist sequence similarity was added when clustering was performed within HLA-allele-positive subsets. For co-occurrence clustering, repertoires with fewer than 30,000 or more than 120,000 public chains were excluded, along with 4 to 6 repertoires with anomalous nucleotide sharing. The table was pulled from immuneACCESS by TCRdb, which kept in-frame rearrangements only. Such tables lose some clones; where checked, under half of the loss comes from unresolved V genes, and the rest has no known cause. The V and J calls and clone size were taken over from that table, and D and trimming were inferred from the DNA. Within this sample are approximately 220,000 clones, with about 83% of them counted one time only. Of the sample, approximately 1.5% falls within the top ten clones.

The cohort consisted of 670 or so healthy bone marrow donors. Cohort members were all nominally healthy when sampled, although unrecorded immune exposures were likely present. The donor was CMV seronegative and was included in the group of about 350 seronegative cohort members. A peripheral blood sample was collected from each donor, and TCR beta sequencing was performed on peripheral blood mononuclear cells. The Qiagen DNeasy Blood Extraction Kit was used to extract genomic DNA from the blood cell samples. The sample belongs to a study of cytomegalovirus exposure and HLA in healthy donors (dated 2017 in TCRdb). Study-level background: An earlier analysis of 587 of the donors reported about 280 Gb of sequence data and 95 million to 140 million unique TCR beta sequences obtained from about 200 million T cells. To decide whether each TCR beta V gene segment behaved as functional or pseudogenic, an earlier analysis of some 540 of the donors relied on high-throughput TCR beta sequencing. Across approximately 400 genotyped donors of the cohort, an average of 235,054 unique TCR beta nucleotide sequences per donor were sequenced, and roughly a sixth of those sequences were non-productive. The study aimed to test whether cataloging public T cell receptors could reveal signatures of past pathogen exposure. Along with the approximately 620-subject first cohort, a separate validation cohort of over a hundred different subjects was used. HLA typing included class I and class II loci at four-digit resolution. Rather than using new phenotypic data, the later analysis identified candidate immune exposures from TCR beta sequences and from how often those sequences occurred across donors. A later analysis re-analyzed previously published TCR beta repertoires from 550 to 700 donors and added high-resolution HLA genotyping to study TCR occurrence patterns. The T cell repertoires of 666 subjects were profiled by immunosequencing and related to cytomegalovirus serostatus. The number of donors typed differed by locus, with about 629-630 for A, B, C, DRB1 and DQB1, roughly 520 for DQA1, 600 to 610 for DPA1, and some 440 for DPB1. All discovery cohort repertoires had been generated using a single sequencing platform. Alongside the repertoire data, information on donor age, sex, ethnicity and CMV serostatus was compiled. Among the 398 genotyped donors, around 79% belonged to the genetic ancestry cluster associated with self-reported Caucasian donors. A later genetic analysis used genome-wide SNP genotypes for about 65% of the 666 donors, treating that subset as a discovery cohort. An early release that covered around 590 HLA-typed donors contained about 290 gigabases of sequencing data and about 84 million unique TCR sequences. To predict cytomegalovirus infection status, the study brought together high-throughput TCR immunosequencing, statistical association of individual TCRs with disease status, and machine learning. Because of strong linkage in the cohort, five DR-DQ haplotypes were treated as single units for association and clustering.

Study-level results and caveats: In the study, 150 to 200 TCR beta chains were listed as associated with cytomegalovirus. Most TCR sequences were seen in very few donors, while some public TCRs were found in many individuals. In a later analysis, several top co-occurrence clusters were reported to appear linked to parvovirus B19, influenza, CMV and Epstein-Barr virus. The classifier was reported to diagnose cytomegalovirus status with high specificity and sensitivity in both the original cohort and the validation cohort. A further reported finding was that TCR beta sequences accurately predicted the HLA-A and HLA-B alleles for most subjects in the first cohort. This cohort had only TCR beta chains sequenced, and the lack of alpha or paired-chain data limited which features could be detected. The 87-base-pair reads could not distinguish some IMGT-functional V segments, including TRBV6-2 and TRBV6-3, so those segments were excluded. According to a later genetic analysis, donors in an Asian-associated ancestry cluster had fewer N-insertions in productive TCRs than the approximately 710-donor mean. In a later analysis, TCR association rates were found to vary across HLA loci, with the most associated TCRs seen for DRB1 alleles and the fewest for HLA-C alleles. In vitro tests confirmed that a few of the cytomegalovirus-associated TCR beta chains recognize cytomegalovirus antigens. Correlated functional status among segregating V segments might reflect linkage disequilibrium, but an unknown experimental factor could not be ruled out. When HLA alleles, especially DR and DQ, strongly co-occurred, TCR associations were difficult to assign to individual alleles. The presence/absence analyses assumed that sequencing depth was roughly uniform across donors, and that assumption may not be true. The authors suggested that the approach could potentially be extended to other disease states and immunological phenotypes. Broadly in line with IMGT annotations, most TCR beta V segments showed up in productive rearrangements about 87% or about 30% of the time in an earlier analysis of 450 to 600 of the donors. A later analysis found that most CMV-associated TCR beta chains appeared HLA-restricted, with HLA associations seemingly driven largely by CMV exposure. An association between a missense DCLRE1C variant and V-gene and J-gene trimming of TCR beta chains was found in a later genetic analysis and replicated in an independent cohort. In a later analysis, 15,000 to 20,000 TCR beta sequences were associated with specific HLA alleles at a false discovery rate of 0.05. The only immune exposure information available for the cohort was CMV serostatus. Because counts were too low, seventeen rarely observed V segments, including chromosome 9 orphons, were left out of the earlier analysis of roughly 600 of the donors. A group of highly shared sequence variants was considered likely to be a technical artifact of the sequencing pipeline. Because HLA typing was unavailable for some donors at each locus, only the typed subset was used in association tests. In a later analysis, HLA-associated TCR beta chains were found to be more clonally expanded and to have lower generation probabilities than equally common non-associated chains.

The rearrangement joined TRBV23-1 to TRBJ1-3, with 12 bases matching TRBD1. TRBV23-1 is an open reading frame whose function is uncertain. The sequence was obtained from a girl aged 5-17 years in good health and CMV-seronegative. The source material was PBMCs. The nucleotides are TGCGCCAGCAGCCGGGGACAGGGGGCGAACACCATATATTTT. The encoded protein is CASSRGQGANTIYF.